A single sample gave rise to the 27 T cell receptor beta chains below, sequenced in a study of T cell responses to AZD1222 COVID-19 vaccine (dated by TCRdb to the early 2020s). Library method: the immunoSEQ multiplex PCR assay. The source is immuneACCESS, and TCRdb retained only in-frame sequences with V and J called. Part of the clones is not carried over; for the studies checked, unresolved V genes explain less than half of this, and the remainder is unexplained. The sample contains about 93,000 clones, about 86% of them found a single time. Jointly, the top ten make up around 8% of the sample. Read against the paper, the sample's time point label means: baseline before first vaccination. The source material was peripheral blood, sampled on day 0 of AZD1222 vaccination. These receptors came from an adult in good health.

V and J are TRBV27 and TRBJ2-2, with 7 bases matching TRBD1. The CDR3 loop spans 16 amino acids. Germline trimming cut 2 bases from V and 2 bases from J; bases unmatched to any gene: 5. In germline, CDR1 is MNHEY, CDR2 SMNVEV (reference sequence). CDR3 nucleotides: TGTGCCAGCAGTTTAGCCGGGACAGCAAACACCGGGGAGCTGTTTTTT. As protein: CASSLAGTANTGELFF.

The rearrangement uses TRBV28 and TRBJ1-2; no definite D call. The CDR3 has 14 residues. Trimming shortened V by 6 bases and J by 7 bases, and 18 bases separated the two germline ends. Germline CDR1 and CDR2: MDHEN and SYDVKM. CDR3 DNA: TGTGCCAGCAGACCTCGACCCCGGGCGATTGGCTACACCTTC. This encodes CASRPRPRAIGYTF.

V usage is TRBV28 and J usage is TRBJ1-4, with a weak D call TRBD1 (6 bases). The CDR3 is 14 amino acids. The germline CDR1 and CDR2 sequences are MDHEN and SYDVKM. Trimming pared 5 bases from V and 5 bases from J, leaving 12 bases between. The CDR3 region is CASSGGHPNEKLFF. The CDR3 nucleotides read TGTGCCAGCAGTGGGGGACACCCAAATGAAAAACTGTTTTTT.

The chain combines TRBV24-1 with TRBJ2-2; 7 bases map to TRBD1. The length of the CDR3 is 16 residues. V was pared by 3 bases and J by 5 bases, with 8 bases of the junction left unmatched. Germline loops: CDR1 KGHDR, CDR2 SFDVKD. CDR3 nucleotides: TGTGCCACCAGTGATACCCGGGACAGCCCAACCGGGGAGCTGTTTTTT. Its protein product is CATSDTRDSPTGELFF.

The chain couples TRBV28 to TRBJ2-7; 7 bases agree with TRBD1. Germline-derived CDR1 and CDR2 are MDHEN and SYDVKM. J was trimmed by 2 bases and V by 4 bases; bases with no gene match: 5. CDR3 size: 14 residues. The CDR3 DNA follows: TGTGCCAGCAGTTCCGGGACAGTTACCTACGAGCAGTACTTC. It yields the protein CASSSGTVTYEQYF. Looking up the rest from reference TRBV28 and TRBJ2-7 gives the full variable domain: DVKVTQSSRYLVKRTGEKVFLECVQDMDHENMFWYRQDPGLGLRLIYFSYDVKMKEKGDIPEGYSVSREKKERFSLILESASTNQTSMYLCASSSGTVTYEQYFGPGTRLTVT.

This clone occurred once. The V call is TRBV28, the J call TRBJ2-7; D uncertain. The CDR3 extends over 10 amino acids. Trimming stripped 5 bases from V and 2 bases from J, with 1 base between. The germline CDR1 and CDR2 sequences are MDHEN and SYDVKM. For the CDR3, the DNA is TGTGCCAGCAGTGCCTACGAGCAGTACTTC. Translation gives CASSAYEQYF.

In its sample, this clone was seen once. V gene TRBV24-1 combines with J gene TRBJ2-1; 13 bases fit TRBD2. Looked up from germline, CDR1 is KGHDR and CDR2 is SFDVKD. The CDR3 covers 18 residues. V shed 3 bases and J 5 bases; nucleotides not matched to a gene: 9. Here the CDR3 DNA reads TGTGCCACCAGTGATCCCACTAGCGGGAGGGCCCGGGACAATGAGCAGTTCTTC. Its translation: CATSDPTSGRARDNEQFF.

The rearrangement uses TRBV9 and TRBJ2-3; 12 bases align to TRBD2. This CDR3 region has 16 residues. The ends lost 3 bases at V and 3 bases at J; junction bases unmatched: 5. Germline values: CDR1 SGDLS, CDR2 YYNGEE. The DNA of the CDR3 is TGTGCCAGCAGCGGACTCGGACTAGCGGGGACAGATACGCAGTATTTT. This sequence encodes CASSGLGLAGTDTQYF.

V gene TRBV7-9 combines with J gene TRBJ2-3; no clear D gene. CDR3 length: 15 amino acids. With 4 bases removed from V and 3 bases from J, the gap between germline ends came to 14 bases. Germline lookup yields CDR1 SEHNR and CDR2 FQNEAQ (reference sequence). The CDR3 region is CASSSPLRSTDTQYF. For the CDR3, the DNA is TGTGCCAGCAGCTCCCCCCTCCGGAGTACAGATACGCAGTATTTT.

The chain joins TRBV25-1 to TRBJ1-2; TRBD1 agrees at 7 bases. The ends lost 6 bases at V and 2 bases at J; junction bases unmatched: 3. CDR1 is MGHDK, CDR2 SYGVNS, per germline. The CDR3 sequence is 13 residues long. CDR3 loop: CASREQGNYGYTF. For the CDR3, the DNA is TGTGCCAGCAGGGAACAGGGGAACTATGGCTACACCTTC.

The V and J genes are TRBV7-3 and TRBJ1-1; tentatively, D is TRBD1 (6 bases). CDR3 length: 14 amino acids. Per the germline V gene, CDR1 is SGHTA and CDR2 is FQGTGA. The V gene lost 1 base and the J gene lost 4 bases, with 10 bases spanning the gap. The CDR3 DNA follows: TGTGCCAGCAGCTTAAGTCCAGGGGTCACTGAAGCTTTCTTT. It yields the protein CASSLSPGVTEAFF.

The chain joins TRBV19 to TRBJ2-5; 7 bases are shared with TRBD1. Germline V gene lookup returns CDR1 LNHDA and CDR2 SQIVND (reference sequence). The J segment lost 5 bases and the V segment lost 4 bases, leaving 7 bases of the junction unmatched. The CDR3 spans 14 residues. CDR3 in amino acids: CASSTRQGSETQYF. The CDR3 bases are TGTGCCAGTAGTACCCGACAGGGTTCGGAGACCCAGTACTTC.

The gene calls are TRBV13 and TRBJ2-3; D not resolved. CDR1 PRHDT and CDR2 FYEKMQ come from the germline V gene (reference sequence). The V gene lost 5 bases and the J gene lost 0 bases, with 6 bases spanning the gap. This CDR3 region has 13 residues. CDR3 bases: TGTGCCAGCAGCACCCCTAGCACAGATACGCAGTATTTT. This encodes CASSTPSTDTQYF.

This clone occurred once. The rearrangement joins TRBV7-6 to TRBJ2-7; 7 bases are a match to TRBD2. V lost 5 bases, J lost 0 bases, and 10 bases stayed unmatched. Germline-derived CDR1 and CDR2 are SGHVS and FNYEAQ. CDR3 length: 16 amino acids. The CDR3 sequence: CASSRFLAASSYEQYF. The CDR3 nucleotides are TGTGCCAGCAGCCGATTTCTAGCGGCCAGCTCCTACGAGCAGTACTTC. The full variable domain, with the rest looked up from reference TRBV7-6 and TRBJ2-7, is GAGVSQSPRYKVTKRGQDVALRCDPISGHVSLYWYRQALGQGPEFLTYFNYEAQQDKSGLPNDRFSAERPEGSISTLTIQRTEQRDSAMYRCASSRFLAASSYEQYFGPGTRLTVT.

The chain combines TRBV7-9 with TRBJ2-2; D gene uncertain. V dropped 5 bases and J dropped 0 bases, with 10 bases sitting between them. This CDR3 contains 15 residues. Germline-derived CDR1 and CDR2 are SEHNR and FQNEAQ (reference sequence). The CDR3 DNA sequence: TGTGCCAGCAGCAAGAGACGGGCGAACACCGGGGAGCTGTTTTTT. This sequence encodes CASSKRRANTGELFF.

The chain combines TRBV7-6 with TRBJ2-7; TRBD2 might be the D (6 bases). V shed 3 bases and J shed 0 bases, with 15 bases lying between them. This CDR3 contains 16 residues. Germline values: CDR1 SGHVS, CDR2 FNYEAQ. The CDR3 reads CASSFDSGDSSYEQYF. The CDR3 nucleotides are TGTGCCAGCAGCTTCGACTCGGGAGACAGCTCCTACGAGCAGTACTTC.

V and J are TRBV2 and TRBJ2-7; TRBD1 aligns across 9 bases. Per germline, CDR1 SNHLY and CDR2 FYNNEI. V was clipped by 3 bases and J by 4 bases; unmatched bases: 4. The CDR3 extends over 14 amino acids. The CDR3 loop is CASSDGDRAYEQYF. The DNA for the CDR3 is TGTGCCAGCAGTGATGGGGACAGGGCTTACGAGCAGTACTTC.

The CDR3, as DNA: TGTGCCACATCCCGGCAGGGGGCCCGGGGCTACGAGCAGTACTTC. Its translation: CATSRQGARGYEQYF. The V gene is TRBV28, the J gene TRBJ2-7; 8 positions agree with TRBD1. The CDR3 totals 15 residues. In germline, CDR1 is MDHEN, CDR2 SYDVKM. V lost 10 bases, J lost 3 bases, and 14 bases stayed unmatched. Combining the CDR3 with reference TRBV28 and TRBJ2-7 gives the whole variable domain DVKVTQSSRYLVKRTGEKVFLECVQDMDHENMFWYRQDPGLGLRLIYFSYDVKMKEKGDIPEGYSVSREKKERFSLILESASTNQTSMYLCATSRQGARGYEQYFGPGTRLTVT.

The chain links TRBV7-2 to TRBJ2-5, with 12 bases identical to TRBD2. This CDR3 is 14 amino acids long. The germline gives CDR1 SGHTA, CDR2 FQGNSA. V dropped 4 bases and J dropped 7; count of bases not matched to a gene: 4. CDR3 residues: CASSSSGRGRTQYF. The DNA for the CDR3 is TGTGCCAGCAGCTCTAGCGGGAGGGGAAGGACCCAGTACTTC.

The J gene is TRBJ2-7, the V gene TRBV18; D remains unclear. The CDR3 has 13 residues. V gave up 3 bases and J gave up 2 bases, with 8 bases separating them. Germline lookup yields CDR1 KGHSH and CDR2 LQKENI. The CDR3 loop reads CASSPSLTYEQYF. The CDR3 DNA is TGTGCCAGCTCACCGTCACTAACCTACGAGCAGTACTTC.

This clone is a singleton in its sample. This rearrangement joins TRBV7-3 to TRBJ2-1, with 9 bases that match TRBD2. Looked up from germline, CDR1 is SGHTA and CDR2 is FQGTGA. J lost 8 bases, V lost 2 bases, and 7 bases had no gene match. The CDR3 has 15 residues. The CDR3 reads CASSLVLAGKDEQFF. DNA for the CDR3: TGTGCCAGCAGCTTAGTTCTAGCGGGAAAGGATGAGCAGTTCTTC.

V is TRBV15 and J is TRBJ2-2; D not certain. The CDR3 loop spans 13 amino acids. With 5 bases removed from V and 6 bases from J, the gap between germline ends came to 10 bases. The germline V gene has CDR1 LNHNV and CDR2 YYDKDF (reference sequence). CDR3 loop: CATSGMMAGELFF. The CDR3 nucleotides are TGTGCCACCAGCGGTATGATGGCCGGGGAGCTGTTTTTT.

The V and J genes are TRBV19 and TRBJ1-5, with D tentatively TRBD1 (5 bases). With 4 bases removed from V and 8 bases from J, the gap between germline ends came to 15 bases. Germline CDR1 and CDR2: LNHDA and SQIVND (reference sequence). CDR3 length: 14 residues. The CDR3 spells CASSTLGGSEPQHF. In DNA, the CDR3 is TGTGCCAGTAGTACCTTGGGGGGTTCCGAGCCCCAGCATTTT.

The chain has TRBV5-1 and TRBJ1-2; D may be TRBD1 (6 bases). The CDR3 sequence is 14 residues long. V was trimmed by 3 bases and J by 7 bases, leaving 16 bases between them. Germline-derived CDR1 and CDR2 are SGHRS and YFSETQ. The CDR3 coding sequence is TGCGCCAGCAGCTCTGGACAGCAAGCAGCTGGCTACACCTTC. Its protein is CASSSGQQAAGYTF.

This chain uses TRBV19 with TRBJ1-4; 8 bases fit TRBD1. The germline CDR1 and CDR2 sequences are LNHDA and SQIVND (reference sequence). This CDR3 is 15 amino acids long. With 5 bases clipped from V and 5 bases from J, the junction kept 7 bases outside the gene matches. As DNA, the CDR3 is TGTGCCAGTAGTTCGCAGACAGGGGTGAATGAAAAACTGTTTTTT. Translating gives CASSSQTGVNEKLFF.

The V call is TRBV7-9, the J call TRBJ2-5; possible D gene TRBD2, 5 bases. The germline V gene has CDR1 SEHNR and CDR2 FQNEAQ (reference sequence). V was shortened by 0 bases and J by 5 bases, with 19 bases between the two germline ends. The CDR3 covers 17 residues. CDR3 region: CASSLALGVGLGETQYF. The CDR3, as DNA: TGTGCCAGCAGCTTAGCGCTCGGGGTGGGCCTGGGCGAGACCCAGTACTTC.

V gene TRBV28 combines with J gene TRBJ1-2; 8 bases line up with TRBD1. The length of the CDR3 is 15 residues. Losses at the gene ends were 1 base for V and 8 bases for J; bases not matched to a gene: 9. Germline CDR1 is MDHEN and CDR2 is SYDVKM. CDR3 in DNA: TGTGCCAGCAGTTTATTCGATCGACAGGGGAAAGGCTACACCTTC. Its protein is CASSLFDRQGKGYTF.